These T cell receptor beta chains were read from a single sample in a study of spatial heterogeneity in lung cancer. TCRdb analysed the 5' RACE reads with MiXCR anew, one entry per CDR3 protein. The sample has 110,000 or so distinct CDR3 sequences, approximately 11% seen once. The sample consisted of PBMCs, taken at follow-up. Receptor source: a female donor with early-stage non-small cell lung cancer. Both conserved end residues are part of each CDR3. A D gene is named only where the DNA matches it firmly. The listing skips clone size in some rows; elsewhere it reads once, few, many or a size class.

TRBV4-1,TRBD1,medium-sized,TRBJ1-1,TGCGCCAGCAGCCCGACAGGGAGCACTGAAGCTTTCTTT,CASSPTGSTEAFF
TRBV6-5,TRBD2,few,TRBJ2-1,TGTGCCAGCAGTCTAACTAGCGGGAGTCACAATGAGCAGTTCTTC,CASSLTSGSHNEQFF
TRBV2,TRBD2,few,TRBJ2-1,TGTGCCACAGATAATAGCGGGAGTATGGATGAGCAGTTCTTC,CATDNSGSMDEQFF
TRBV6-6,-,few,TRBJ1-4,TGTGCCAGCAGTTACTCTCAGGGCGAAAAACTGTTTTTT,CASSYSQGEKLFF
TRBV30,-,-,TRBJ1-5,TGTGCCTGGAGTGTACAGGGCAATCAGCCCCAGCATTTT,CAWSVQGNQPQHF
TRBV12-3/TRBV12-4,-,few,TRBJ1-4,TGTGCCAGTGGCCAATTCGATGAAAAACTGTTTTTT,CASGQFDEKLFF
TRBV7-3,TRBD2,-,TRBJ2-1,TGTGCCAGCAGCTACCGACTAGCGGGATTAGATGAGCAGTTCTTC,CASSYRLAGLDEQFF
TRBV19,TRBD1,few,TRBJ2-3,TGTGCCAGTAGTAGACGACAGGGGCCCAGCACAGATACGCAGTATTTT,CASSRRQGPSTDTQYF
TRBV27,TRBD1,few,TRBJ2-3,TGTGCCAGCAGTCCTCGGACAGGGGTACCTACAGATACGCAGTATTTT,CASSPRTGVPTDTQYF
TRBV3-1,TRBD2,-,TRBJ2-7,TGTGCCAGCAGCCTAGACCTAGCGGGACGGGTGTTATTC,CASSLDLAGRVLF
TRBV5-1,-,few,TRBJ2-1,TGCGCCAGCAGCAACTACAATGAGCAGTTCTTC,CASSNYNEQFF
TRBV7-9,TRBD2,-,TRBJ2-3,TGTGCCAGCAGCTTACTAGCGGGAACAGATACGCAGTATTTT,CASSLLAGTDTQYF
TRBV6-5,TRBD2,few,TRBJ2-2,TGTGCCAGCCGGAGAGCGGGAGGAACCACCGGGGAGCTGTTTTTT,CASRRAGGTTGELFF
TRBV7-9,TRBD1,many,TRBJ2-3,TGTGCCAGCAGCTTCGGGACAGGGGGGGCAGATACGCAGTATTTT,CASSFGTGGADTQYF
TRBV5-1,-,many,TRBJ2-3,TGCGCCAGCAGCCATGACCCAACCACAGATACGCAGTATTTT,CASSHDPTTDTQYF
TRBV4-3,-,many,TRBJ1-1,TGCGCCAGCAGCCAAGTCCTGAAGAACACTGAAGCTTTCTTT,CASSQVLKNTEAFF
TRBV30,-,-,TRBJ2-3,TGTGCCTGGGAGCGCACAGATACGCAGTATTTT,CAWERTDTQYF
TRBV10-2,-,many,TRBJ2-2,TGCGCCAGCAGTGAGTCGAACACCAAGACCGGGGAGCTGTTTTTT,CASSESNTKTGELFF
TRBV29-1,TRBD2,few,TRBJ2-3,TGCAGCGTACAGCCTAGCGGAGCCCACACAGATACGCAGTATTTT,CSVQPSGAHTDTQYF
TRBV7-3,TRBD2,-,TRBJ2-3,TGTGCCAGCAGCTTAGGGCTAGCGGGAGCCCTTAGCACAGATACGCAGTATTTT,CASSLGLAGALSTDTQYF
TRBV29-1,-,few,TRBJ2-3,TGCAGCGCTCGGCGGGGACCGACAGATACGCAGTATTTT,CSARRGPTDTQYF
TRBV12-3/TRBV12-4,-,many,TRBJ2-3,TGTGCCAGCAGTTTTGCATCTAGGGTGGATACGCAGTATTTT,CASSFASRVDTQYF
TRBV3-1,-,many,TRBJ1-1,TGTGCCAGCAGCCAAGACGTTTATGCACAGAGGCTCGGGTCTTTCTTT,CASSQDVYAQRLGSFF
TRBV6-1,-,-,TRBJ2-1,TGTGCCAGCAGTGCCCTATCATATGGGGGAGTTCTCTACAATGAGCAGTTCTTC,CASSALSYGGVLYNEQFF
TRBV12-3/TRBV12-4,-,few,TRBJ2-2,TGTGCCAGCAGCCGACTGGGGGCTATGAACACCGGGGAGCTGTTTTTT,CASSRLGAMNTGELFF
TRBV11-2,-,few,TRBJ2-1,TGTGCCAGCAGTCCTAGGACTACCAATGAGCAGTTCTTC,CASSPRTTNEQFF
TRBV20-1,TRBD1,few,TRBJ1-2,TGCAGTGCTAGATTTCCGGGACAGGGGTTTGGCTACACCTTC,CSARFPGQGFGYTF
TRBV11-2,TRBD2,many,TRBJ2-1,TGTGCCAGCAGCTTAACTAGCGGGAGGGCCGGCTATGAGCAGTTCTTC,CASSLTSGRAGYEQFF
TRBV7-6,-,few,TRBJ2-1,TGTGCCAGCAGCTTAGGAGGTTTTGAGCAGTTCTTC,CASSLGGFEQFF
TRBV18,-,many,TRBJ2-2,TGTGCCAGCTCACCTTCGACAGCCGGGGAGCTGTTTTTT,CASSPSTAGELFF
TRBV24-1,TRBD1,-,TRBJ1-2,TGTGCCACCAGTGATCCTGGACAGGGCAGCTATGGCTACACCTTC,CATSDPGQGSYGYTF
TRBV19,-,many,TRBJ2-1,TGTGCCAGTAGTGCCTCTTCTAGCCCGACCAATGAGCAGTTCTTC,CASSASSSPTNEQFF
TRBV19,TRBD1,few,TRBJ1-2,TGTGCCAGTAGTATTTACGGGACAGCCTATGGCTACACCTTC,CASSIYGTAYGYTF
TRBV15,-,many,TRBJ2-1,TGTGCCACCAGCGAGTTTAGCTCCTACAATGAGCAGTTCTTC,CATSEFSSYNEQFF
TRBV28,-,few,TRBJ2-7,TGTGCCAGCAGCGGTTTACTAGCCAAGCAGTACTTC,CASSGLLAKQYF
TRBV5-1,-,many,TRBJ2-1,TGCGCCAGCAGCTTGGCTCCCTCGAGTGAGGGATACAATGAGCAGTTCTTC,CASSLAPSSEGYNEQFF
TRBV24-1,-,-,TRBJ2-6,TGTGCCACCAGTGGTGAAACCTTTGGGGCCAACGTCCTGACTTTC,CATSGETFGANVLTF
TRBV5-1,TRBD1,many,TRBJ2-5,TGCGCCAGCAGCAGACGACAGGGGGCAGGCGGAGAGACCCAGTACTTC,CASSRRQGAGGETQYF
TRBV6-5,-,few,TRBJ1-4,TGTGCCAGCAGTTACTCCCAGGGAAGGGGCGATGAAAAACTGTTTTTT,CASSYSQGRGDEKLFF
TRBV9,-,-,TRBJ2-1,TGTGCCAGCAGCGTTGCGGTCTACAATGAGCAGTTCTTC,CASSVAVYNEQFF
TRBV24-1,TRBD1,-,TRBJ1-1,TGTGCCACCAGTGATGTCGGGACAGCGGGGAAGGGGCACACTGAAGCTTTCTTT,CATSDVGTAGKGHTEAFF
TRBV3-1,TRBD1,few,TRBJ1-6,TGTGCCAGCAGCCAAGGTTTAATGGGACAGGGACGGAATTCACCCCTCCACTTT,CASSQGLMGQGRNSPLHF
TRBV19,-,-,TRBJ1-5,TGTGCCAGTAGTATTTCCCGCGACCGGCCCCAGCATTTT,CASSISRDRPQHF
TRBV5-4,TRBD2,-,TRBJ2-1,TGTGCCAGCAGTCGCATTGGACTAGCCTACAATGAGCAGTTCTTC,CASSRIGLAYNEQFF
TRBV21-1,-,few,TRBJ2-2,TGTGCCAGCAGCAATGGGCGGACAGGGGGCGCGGACGGGGAGCTGTTTTTT,CASSNGRTGGADGELFF
TRBV18,-,many,TRBJ1-4,TGTGCCAGCTCACCAAGGGACCGAGAAAAACTGTTTTTT,CASSPRDREKLFF